The rows below give T cell receptor beta chains drawn from one sample of a study of T cells in Graves' hyperthyroidism and ophthalmopathy. TCRdb fed the multiplex PCR reads into MiXCR, producing one record per CDR3 protein. The table shows 550,000 to 650,000 distinct CDR3 sequences, with around 13% occurring only once. Input material: blood. All receptors derive from a woman aged 40-49 years with Graves' hyperthyroidism. Both conserved end residues are part of each CDR3. Each record gives: CDR3 length, clone size, D gene, V gene, J gene, CDR3 DNA, CDR3 protein. The D gene is left open where the match is weak. Where a row states a size, it is once, few, many or the class of an expanded clone; other rows omit it.

CDR3 length: 14; clone size: few; D gene: -; V gene: TRBV19; J gene: TRBJ1-1; CDR3 DNA: TGTGCCAGTACCTTCCCCGGGGGGAACACTGAAGCTTTCTTT; CDR3 protein: CASTFPGGNTEAFF
CDR3 length: 14; clone size: many; D gene: -; V gene: TRBV5-1; J gene: TRBJ1-1; CDR3 DNA: TGCGCCAGCAGCTTCAGGCAGTCGAACACTGAAGCTTTCTTT; CDR3 protein: CASSFRQSNTEAFF
CDR3 length: 14; clone size: -; D gene: -; V gene: TRBV6-1; J gene: TRBJ1-1; CDR3 DNA: TGTGCCAGCAGTACCCGACAACCGGGGACTGAAGCTTTCTTT; CDR3 protein: CASSTRQPGTEAFF
CDR3 length: 15; clone size: -; D gene: -; V gene: TRBV19; J gene: TRBJ2-2; CDR3 DNA: TGTGCCAGTAGGAGACCAGGTTTGGACACCGGGGAGCTGTTTTTT; CDR3 protein: CASRRPGLDTGELFF
CDR3 length: 18; clone size: many; D gene: TRBD2; V gene: TRBV3-1; J gene: TRBJ2-2; CDR3 DNA: TGTGCCAGCAGCCCGACTAGCGGATCTAGCGCGAACACCGGGGAGCTGTTTTTT; CDR3 protein: CASSPTSGSSANTGELFF
CDR3 length: 16; clone size: many; D gene: -; V gene: TRBV27; J gene: TRBJ2-3; CDR3 DNA: TGTGCCAGCAGCCCCAAGGACCCACGACAAGGGGATACGCAGTATTTT; CDR3 protein: CASSPKDPRQGDTQYF
CDR3 length: 15; clone size: -; D gene: -; V gene: TRBV5-1; J gene: TRBJ2-5; CDR3 DNA: TGCGCCAGCAGCCAGGTCGGAAGAATCGAAGAGACCCAGTACTTC; CDR3 protein: CASSQVGRIEETQYF
CDR3 length: 16; clone size: few; D gene: TRBD2; V gene: TRBV4-1; J gene: TRBJ2-1; CDR3 DNA: TGCGCCAGCAGCCAAGAAGTGACTAGCGGCTACAATGAGCAGTTCTTC; CDR3 protein: CASSQEVTSGYNEQFF
CDR3 length: 17; clone size: few; D gene: TRBD2; V gene: TRBV20-1; J gene: TRBJ2-1; CDR3 DNA: TGCAGTGCTAGACTAGCGGGATCGATGTGGTCGCAAGAGGAGCAGTTCTTC; CDR3 protein: CSARLAGSMWSQEEQFF
CDR3 length: 15; clone size: many; D gene: -; V gene: TRBV5-1; J gene: TRBJ1-2; CDR3 DNA: TGCGCCAGCAGCTTGAATACGGCTTCTAACTATGGCTACACCTTC; CDR3 protein: CASSLNTASNYGYTF
CDR3 length: 15; clone size: many; D gene: -; V gene: TRBV2; J gene: TRBJ1-2; CDR3 DNA: TGTGCCAGCGAGGAGGGAGCTATGGGGTCGGACGGCTACACCTTC; CDR3 protein: CASEEGAMGSDGYTF
CDR3 length: 14; clone size: -; D gene: TRBD2; V gene: TRBV5-8; J gene: TRBJ2-1; CDR3 DNA: TGTGCCAGCAGCCGGACTAGCGAGGGAAATGAGCAGTTCTTC; CDR3 protein: CASSRTSEGNEQFF
CDR3 length: 17; clone size: few; D gene: TRBD2; V gene: TRBV5-1; J gene: TRBJ2-1; CDR3 DNA: TGCGCCAGCAGCGAAAGACTAGCGGGAGGGACCTACAATGAGCAGTTCTTC; CDR3 protein: CASSERLAGGTYNEQFF
CDR3 length: 14; clone size: -; D gene: -; V gene: TRBV5-1; J gene: TRBJ2-5; CDR3 DNA: TGCGCCAGCGGGAGCAGGAGTACGGGAGAGACCCAGTACTTC; CDR3 protein: CASGSRSTGETQYF
CDR3 length: 14; clone size: -; D gene: -; V gene: TRBV5-8; J gene: TRBJ2-7; CDR3 DNA: TGTGCCAGCAGCTGGAGGCCGGGGACCTACGGGCAGTACTTC; CDR3 protein: CASSWRPGTYGQYF
CDR3 length: 14; clone size: many; D gene: -; V gene: TRBV4-1; J gene: TRBJ1-5; CDR3 DNA: TGCGCCAGCAGCCAGGCTTATAGCAATCAGCCCCAGCATTTT; CDR3 protein: CASSQAYSNQPQHF
CDR3 length: 16; clone size: -; D gene: -; V gene: TRBV7-9; J gene: TRBJ1-1; CDR3 DNA: TGTGCCAGCCGGGGCGGGACGGGCGCCCTGAACACTGAAGCTTTCTTT; CDR3 protein: CASRGGTGALNTEAFF
CDR3 length: 14; clone size: many; D gene: -; V gene: TRBV30; J gene: TRBJ2-3; CDR3 DNA: TGTGCCTGGAGTATCCAGCCCACTACAGATACGCAGTATTTT; CDR3 protein: CAWSIQPTTDTQYF
CDR3 length: 13; clone size: few; D gene: -; V gene: TRBV2; J gene: TRBJ1-2; CDR3 DNA: TGTGCCAGCAGTTTAGACGGGGACTATGGCTACACCTTC; CDR3 protein: CASSLDGDYGYTF
CDR3 length: 16; clone size: few; D gene: TRBD1; V gene: TRBV7-2; J gene: TRBJ1-5; CDR3 DNA: TGTGCCAGCAGCTTATGGACAGGGGAGAGCAATCAGCCCCAGCATTTT; CDR3 protein: CASSLWTGESNQPQHF
CDR3 length: 14; clone size: many; D gene: -; V gene: TRBV10-1; J gene: TRBJ2-5; CDR3 DNA: TGCGCCAGCAGTGCCGGCCGCTTCCAAGAGACCCAGTACTTC; CDR3 protein: CASSAGRFQETQYF
CDR3 length: 13; clone size: many; D gene: -; V gene: TRBV20-1; J gene: TRBJ2-4; CDR3 DNA: TGCAGTGCTAGAGATTCAGGGAAAAACATTCAGTACTTC; CDR3 protein: CSARDSGKNIQYF
CDR3 length: 17; clone size: few; D gene: TRBD1; V gene: TRBV24-1; J gene: TRBJ2-1; CDR3 DNA: TGTGCCACCAGTGATGTTGCCGGGACAGGGACGAACAATGAGCAGTTCTTC; CDR3 protein: CATSDVAGTGTNNEQFF
CDR3 length: 15; clone size: few; D gene: -; V gene: TRBV27; J gene: TRBJ1-5; CDR3 DNA: TGTGCCAGCAGTTTATCGTGGGGGTTCCGTCAGCCCCAGCATTTT; CDR3 protein: CASSLSWGFRQPQHF
CDR3 length: 12; clone size: many; D gene: -; V gene: TRBV12-3/TRBV12-4; J gene: TRBJ2-5; CDR3 DNA: TGTGCCAGCAGCTCTACATTGGGGACCCAGTACTTC; CDR3 protein: CASSSTLGTQYF
CDR3 length: 15; clone size: few; D gene: -; V gene: TRBV6-1; J gene: TRBJ1-1; CDR3 DNA: TGTGCCAGCAGTGCGGCAGGGGACCTTAACACTGAAGCTTTCTTT; CDR3 protein: CASSAAGDLNTEAFF
CDR3 length: 11; clone size: -; D gene: -; V gene: TRBV28; J gene: TRBJ1-4; CDR3 DNA: TGTGCCAGCAGTTCCCCCTCGAAACTGTTTTTT; CDR3 protein: CASSSPSKLFF
CDR3 length: 14; clone size: many; D gene: TRBD1; V gene: TRBV12-3/TRBV12-4; J gene: TRBJ2-3; CDR3 DNA: TGTGCCAGCAGTCTCCGACAGGGGGCAGGTACGCAGTATTTT; CDR3 protein: CASSLRQGAGTQYF
CDR3 length: 14; clone size: many; D gene: TRBD2; V gene: TRBV5-1; J gene: TRBJ2-1; CDR3 DNA: TGCGCCAGCAGACTAGCGGGAGGATACAATGAGCAGTTCTTC; CDR3 protein: CASRLAGGYNEQFF
CDR3 length: 16; clone size: many; D gene: TRBD2; V gene: TRBV14; J gene: TRBJ2-1; CDR3 DNA: TGTGCCAGCAGCCAAGTGGGGGGGGTCTTCTACAATGAGCAGTTCTTC; CDR3 protein: CASSQVGGVFYNEQFF
CDR3 length: 14; clone size: few; D gene: -; V gene: TRBV5-1; J gene: TRBJ2-7; CDR3 DNA: TGCGCCAGCAGCTTGGATTCCAGAGGCCAAGAGCAGTACTTC; CDR3 protein: CASSLDSRGQEQYF
CDR3 length: 18; clone size: -; D gene: TRBD2; V gene: TRBV20-1; J gene: TRBJ2-1; CDR3 DNA: TGCAGTGCTAGAGATCTCACGCGTGGGACTAGTTCTACCAATGAGCAGTTCTTC; CDR3 protein: CSARDLTRGTSSTNEQFF